Following are 19 T cell receptor beta chains from one sample sequenced in a study of blood T cell repertoires in COVID-19. The table came from immunoSEQ multiplex PCR; TCRdb's copy has only in-frame clones and leaves some out. The data contain around 190,000 clones, roughly 76% of them seen just once; the ten biggest clones take up 9.5% to 12%. Sample: peripheral blood. The source of these receptors is a woman aged 35 to 49 with COVID-19, enrolled during active disease.

This chain links TRBV5-8 with TRBJ1-2, with 10 nucleotides matching TRBD1. The V and J ends lost 0 bases and 6 bases, in that order; junction bases with no gene match: 8. The CDR3 is 16 amino acids. The germline V gene has CDR1 SGHTS and CDR2 YDEGEE. CDR3 in amino acids: CASSLEAGTGVNGYTF. DNA of the CDR3: TGTGCCAGCAGCTTGGAGGCCGGGACAGGGGTAAATGGCTACACCTTC.

This clone was detected a few times. V gene TRBV30 combines with J gene TRBJ1-5; 10 bases are a match to TRBD1. Unmatched junction bases numbered 10, after V lost 2 bases and J lost 6 bases. The length of the CDR3 is 16 residues. Per germline, CDR1 GTSNPN and CDR2 SVGIG (reference sequence). The CDR3 region has the DNA TGTGCCTGGAGTCGACTCGACAGGGGGCGGATTCAGCCCCAGCATTTT. Amino acids: CAWSRLDRGRIQPQHF.

The CDR3: CASSLSSGGPNTEAFF. The CDR3 nucleotides are TGTGCCAGCAGCTTAAGCTCCGGGGGACCGAACACTGAAGCTTTCTTT. The chain uses TRBV7-9 and TRBJ1-1; TRBD1 might be the D (5 bases). Germline V gives CDR1 SEHNR, CDR2 FQNEAQ (reference sequence). The CDR3 runs to 16 residues. The V end lost 2 bases, the J end lost 1 base, and 14 bases lay between the germline ends.

The chain carries TRBV27 and TRBJ1-2; TRBD1 agrees at 9 bases. The trim removed 5 bases at V and 6 bases at J, leaving 10 bases unmatched. The CDR3 covers 15 residues. Germline CDR1 and CDR2: MNHEY and SMNVEV (reference sequence). CDR3 bases: TGTGCCAGCAGTGGAAACAGGGGGCGGTGGGATGGCTACACCTTC. It codes for CASSGNRGRWDGYTF.

The chain recombines TRBV19 with TRBJ1-3; a possible D gene is TRBD1 (6 bases). The CDR3 consists of 18 residues. V was cut by 5 bases and J by 1 base, with 21 bases left in between. Germline lookup yields CDR1 LNHDA and CDR2 SQIVND (reference sequence). The CDR3 is CASSFTLSWGLSGNTIYF. CDR3 nucleotides: TGTGCCAGTAGTTTCACCTTGAGCTGGGGGCTATCTGGAAACACCATATATTTT.

As concerns this clone: Other DNA sequences from this sample encode an identical CDR3 as well. V gene TRBV6-5 combines with J gene TRBJ1-1; 8 bases align to TRBD1. Unmatched junction bases numbered 4, after V lost 6 bases and J lost 4 bases. Per germline, CDR1 MNHEY and CDR2 SVGAGI. The CDR3 spans 13 residues. The CDR3 spells CASRDRAFTEAFF. DNA for the CDR3: TGTGCCAGCAGGGACAGGGCTTTCACTGAAGCTTTCTTT.

This clone was counted a single time. The V gene is TRBV5-4, the J gene TRBJ1-2; D is perhaps TRBD1 (6 bases). Trimming removed 1 base at V and 1 base at J, with 17 bases between. Germline V gene lookup returns CDR1 SGHNT and CDR2 YYREEE (reference sequence). CDR3 length: 17 residues. The CDR3 loop is CASSLSGANPNNYGYTF. The CDR3 DNA sequence: TGTGCCAGCAGCTTGTCAGGGGCCAATCCAAATAACTATGGCTACACCTTC.

The table lists this clone with a few counts. The gene calls are TRBV5-1 and TRBJ2-7; TRBD1 aligns across 8 bases. Trimming took 4 bases from V and 3 from J; bases not matched to a gene: 3. Germline CDR1 SGHRS, CDR2 YFSETQ. The CDR3 is made up of 13 amino acids. The CDR3 coding sequence is TGCGCCAGCAGCGTGGACAGGGTCTACGAGCAGTACTTC. Translation: CASSVDRVYEQYF.

This chain uses TRBV2 with TRBJ2-2; no firm D call. The CDR3 covers 15 residues. Germline assignment: CDR1 SNHLY and CDR2 FYNNEI. Trimming pared 2 bases from V and 0 bases from J, leaving 7 bases between. In nucleotides, the CDR3 is TGTGCCAGCAGTGAAAAGAGAGCGAACACCGGGGAGCTGTTTTTT. Its translation: CASSEKRANTGELFF.

This clone was detected only once. This sequence joins TRBV19 and TRBJ2-2; D not certain. Germline-derived CDR1 and CDR2 are LNHDA and SQIVND (reference sequence). V lost 3 bases, J lost 6 bases, and 8 bases lay in between. This CDR3 comprises 13 residues. The CDR3 loop is CASSIFSAGELFF. The CDR3 DNA follows: TGTGCCAGTAGTATCTTTTCGGCCGGGGAGCTGTTTTTT.

The genes are TRBV6-5 and TRBJ1-1; possibly TRBD1 for D (6 bases). CDR1 and CDR2 (germline): MNHEY, SVGAGI. The V end was cut by 4 bases, the J end by 4 bases, with 13 bases between. The CDR3 covers 14 residues. The CDR3 here is CASSFDRYGTEAFF. CDR3 nucleotides: TGTGCCAGCAGTTTTGACAGGTATGGCACTGAAGCTTTCTTT.

The V and J genes are TRBV5-6 and TRBJ1-1; tentative D call: TRBD1 (5 bases). The length of the CDR3 is 16 residues. V lost 3 bases and J 1 base, leaving 16 bases between the germline ends. Per the germline V gene, CDR1 is SGHDT and CDR2 is YYEEEE. The CDR3 nucleotides are TGTGCCAGCAGCTGGGGACTCCCGACATCGAACACTGAAGCTTTCTTT. Amino acid sequence: CASSWGLPTSNTEAFF.

This clone was found once. The chain employs TRBV10-2 and TRBJ2-2; no definite D call. V lost 3 bases to trimming and J lost 3 bases, with 8 bases between them. This CDR3 is 14 amino acids long. CDR1 is WSHSY and CDR2 is SAAADI in the germline V gene. The chain's CDR3 is CASSDQMDTGELFF. As DNA, the CDR3 is TGCGCCAGCAGTGATCAGATGGACACCGGGGAGCTGTTTTTT.

This clone is a singleton in its sample. V gene TRBV29-1 combines with J gene TRBJ1-1; D is ambiguous. CDR3 size: 13 residues. CDR1 and CDR2 (germline): SQVTM, ANQGSEA. V lost 6 bases and J lost 3, with 14 bases in between. The CDR3 DNA is TGCAGCGTGGCGGCGATAACGGACACTGAAGCTTTCTTT. Protein sequence: CSVAAITDTEAFF.

As concerns this clone: This specimen includes other DNA sequences encoding the same CDR3. The chain joins TRBV19 to TRBJ2-3; 7 nucleotides match TRBD2. The CDR3 loop spans 15 amino acids. V shed 1 base and J 0 bases; nucleotides not matched to a gene: 1. Germline V gene sequence: CDR1 LNHDA, CDR2 SQIVND (reference sequence). CDR3 amino acids: CASSIGGGSTDTQYF. CDR3 nucleotides: TGTGCCAGTAGTATAGGCGGGGGTAGCACAGATACGCAGTATTTT. The full variable domain, with the rest looked up from reference TRBV19 and TRBJ2-3, is DGGITQSPKYLFRKEGQNVTLSCEQNLNHDAMYWYRQDPGQGLRLIYYSQIVNDFQKGDIAEGYSVSREKKESFPLTVTSAQKNPTAFYLCASSIGGGSTDTQYFGPGTRLTVL.

The CDR3 reads CAWSHPLGKVWTGELFF. The CDR3 DNA sequence: TGTGCCTGGAGTCACCCTCTCGGGAAGGTGTGGACCGGGGAGCTGTTTTTT. The V and J genes are TRBV30 and TRBJ2-2; D might be TRBD2 (5 bases). Germline CDR1 GTSNPN, CDR2 SVGIG (reference sequence). The CDR3 has 17 residues. V dropped 2 bases and J dropped 5 bases, with 21 bases sitting between them.

The V and J genes are TRBV9 and TRBJ2-5; 13 nucleotides align to TRBD2. There are 17 residues in the CDR3. CDR1 is SGDLS and CDR2 is YYNGEE in the germline V gene. V shed 3 bases, J shed 5 bases, and the junction held 10 bases outside the gene matches. The chain's CDR3 is CASSDRTSGSGLETQYF. CDR3 coding DNA: TGTGCCAGCAGCGACAGGACTAGCGGGAGCGGGTTGGAGACCCAGTACTTC.

The chain combines TRBV6-5 with TRBJ2-7; the D gene is possibly TRBD1 (6 bases). The CDR3 contains 15 residues. V lost 6 bases to trimming and J lost 0 bases, with 15 bases between them. In germline, CDR1 is MNHEY, CDR2 SVGAGI. CDR3 protein: CASSVQGTNSYEQYV. DNA for the CDR3: TGTGCCAGCAGCGTTCAGGGGACCAACTCCTACGAGCAGTACGTC.

The chain employs TRBV14 and TRBJ1-6; 11 bases are a match to TRBD1. This CDR3 region has 18 residues. V dropped 4 bases and J dropped 6; count of bases not matched to a gene: 11. CDR1 is SGHDN, CDR2 FVKESK, per germline. CDR3 loop: CASSRSGDRGVFNSPLHF. For the CDR3, the DNA is TGTGCCAGCAGCCGTAGCGGGGACAGGGGGGTTTTTAATTCACCCCTCCACTTT.